Sequencing of this T cell receptor (beta chain) was carried out in a study of blood T cell repertoires in COVID-19. Across the whole study: The origin of the acute and convalescent COVID-19 samples was the United States, Italy and Spain. From T cells, B-cell-depleted T cells, or PBMCs came the material, which was cDNA or gDNA.

Source study methods: Estimated nucleated cell counts came from reference gene primer amplification. The repertoire was sequenced with immunoSEQ multiplex PCR; TCRdb's copy has only in-frame clones and lacks some. V and J calls and clone size are as listed in that table; D and trimming were resolved from the DNA. The data show about 200,000 clones, 70% to 90% seen once. V lost 4 bases, J lost 4 bases, and 7 bases stayed unmatched. The germline V gene has CDR1 LGHNA and CDR2 YSLEER. This CDR3 has 15 amino acids. The sequencing input was peripheral blood. This TCR derives from a man aged 55-75 years with acute or convalescent COVID-19. The genes are TRBV4-3 and TRBJ1-5, with 7 bases lining up with TRBD1. DNA for the CDR3: TGCGCCAGCAGCCTGGGGACAGTATCTAATCAGCCCCAGCATTTT. Protein product: CASSLGTVSNQPQHF.